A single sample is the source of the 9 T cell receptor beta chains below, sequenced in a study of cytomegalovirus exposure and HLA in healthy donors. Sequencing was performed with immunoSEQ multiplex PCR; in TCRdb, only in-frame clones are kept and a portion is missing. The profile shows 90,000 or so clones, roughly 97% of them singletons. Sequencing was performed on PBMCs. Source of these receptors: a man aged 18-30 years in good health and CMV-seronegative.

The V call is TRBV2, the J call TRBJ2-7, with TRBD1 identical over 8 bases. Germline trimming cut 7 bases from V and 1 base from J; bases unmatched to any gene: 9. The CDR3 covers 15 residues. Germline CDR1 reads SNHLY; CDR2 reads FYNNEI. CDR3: CASISLTGDSYEQYF. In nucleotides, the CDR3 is TGTGCCAGCATAAGTTTGACAGGGGATTCCTACGAGCAGTACTTC.

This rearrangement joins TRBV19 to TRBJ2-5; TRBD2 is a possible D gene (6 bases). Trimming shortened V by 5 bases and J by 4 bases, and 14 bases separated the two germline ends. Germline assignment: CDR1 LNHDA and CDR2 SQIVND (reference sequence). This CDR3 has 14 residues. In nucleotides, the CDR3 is TGTGCCAGTAGTCAGTCAACAGCGGGAGAGACCCAGTACTTC. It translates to CASSQSTAGETQYF.

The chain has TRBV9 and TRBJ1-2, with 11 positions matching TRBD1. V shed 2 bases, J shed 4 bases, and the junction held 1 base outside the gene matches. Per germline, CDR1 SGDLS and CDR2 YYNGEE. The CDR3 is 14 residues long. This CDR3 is CASSVGTGGYGYTF. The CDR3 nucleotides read TGTGCCAGCAGCGTGGGGACAGGGGGCTATGGCTACACCTTC.

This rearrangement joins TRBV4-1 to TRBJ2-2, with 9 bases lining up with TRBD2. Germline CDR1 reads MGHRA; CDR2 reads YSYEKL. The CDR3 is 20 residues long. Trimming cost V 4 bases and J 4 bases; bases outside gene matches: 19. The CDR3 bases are TGCGCCAGCAGCCGACCAGGAATAGCGGGAGTTAAATCTGTCACCGGGGAGCTGTTTTTT. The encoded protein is CASSRPGIAGVKSVTGELFF.

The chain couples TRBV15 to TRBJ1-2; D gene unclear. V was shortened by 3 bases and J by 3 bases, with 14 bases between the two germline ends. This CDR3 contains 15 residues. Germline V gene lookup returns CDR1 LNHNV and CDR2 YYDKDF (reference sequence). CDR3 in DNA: TGTGCCACCAGCAGGGTCTTACTCGCGGACTATGGCTACACCTTC. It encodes CATSRVLLADYGYTF.

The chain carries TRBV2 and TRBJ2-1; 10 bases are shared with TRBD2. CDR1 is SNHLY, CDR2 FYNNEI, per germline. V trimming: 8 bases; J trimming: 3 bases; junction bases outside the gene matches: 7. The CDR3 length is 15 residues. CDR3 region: CASFPLAGSYNEQFF. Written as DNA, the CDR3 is TGTGCCAGCTTTCCACTAGCGGGAAGCTACAATGAGCAGTTCTTC. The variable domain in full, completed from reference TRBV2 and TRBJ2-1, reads EPEVTQTPSHQVTQMGQEVILRCVPISNHLYFYWYRQILGQKVEFLVSFYNNEISEKSEIFDDQFSVERPDGSNFTLKIRSTKLEDSAMYFCASFPLAGSYNEQFFGPGTRLTVL.

The CDR3 nucleotides read TGTGCCAGCAGCCCCCCGGGACTAGCGGGGACTTACAATGAGCAGTTCTTC. Encoded protein: CASSPPGLAGTYNEQFF. The genes are TRBV7-9 and TRBJ2-1; 13 bases are a match to TRBD2. This CDR3 has 17 amino acids. Germline V gives CDR1 SEHNR, CDR2 FQNEAQ (reference sequence). Trimming removed 5 bases from V and 4 bases from J; junction bases left unmatched: 8.

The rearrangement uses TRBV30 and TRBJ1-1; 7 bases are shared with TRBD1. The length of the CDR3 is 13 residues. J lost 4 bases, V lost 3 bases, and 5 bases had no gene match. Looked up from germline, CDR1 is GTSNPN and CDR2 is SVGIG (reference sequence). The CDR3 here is CAWRTGMITEAFF. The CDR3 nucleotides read TGTGCCTGGAGGACAGGGATGATCACTGAAGCTTTCTTT.

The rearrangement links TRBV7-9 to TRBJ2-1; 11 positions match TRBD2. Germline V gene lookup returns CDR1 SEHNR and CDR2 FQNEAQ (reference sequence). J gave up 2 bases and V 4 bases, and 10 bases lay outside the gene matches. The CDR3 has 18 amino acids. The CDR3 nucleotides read TGTGCCAGCAGCTCCCGCTCACCGGGACTAGCGGCCTACAATGAGCAGTTCTTC. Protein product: CASSSRSPGLAAYNEQFF.